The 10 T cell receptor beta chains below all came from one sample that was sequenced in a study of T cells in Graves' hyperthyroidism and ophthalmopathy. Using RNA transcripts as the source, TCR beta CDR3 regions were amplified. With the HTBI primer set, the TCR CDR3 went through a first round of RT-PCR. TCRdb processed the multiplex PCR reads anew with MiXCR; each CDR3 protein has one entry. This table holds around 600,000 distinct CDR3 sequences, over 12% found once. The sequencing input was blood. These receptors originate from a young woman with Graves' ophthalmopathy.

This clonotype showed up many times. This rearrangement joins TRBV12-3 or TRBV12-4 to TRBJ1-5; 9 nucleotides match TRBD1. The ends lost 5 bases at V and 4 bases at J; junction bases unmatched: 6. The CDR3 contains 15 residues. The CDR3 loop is CASSTGTGSNQPQHF. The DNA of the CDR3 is TGTGCCAGCAGTACCGGGACAGGGAGTAATCAGCCCCAGCATTTT.

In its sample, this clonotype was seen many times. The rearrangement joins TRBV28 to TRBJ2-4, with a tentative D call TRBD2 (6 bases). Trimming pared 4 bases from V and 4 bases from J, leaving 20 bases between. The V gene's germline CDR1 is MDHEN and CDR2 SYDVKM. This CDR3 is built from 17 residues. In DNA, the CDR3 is TGTGCCAGCAGTTCCCCCGGCAGCGGGTGGGTTAAAAACATTCAGTACTTC. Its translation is CASSSPGSGWVKNIQYF. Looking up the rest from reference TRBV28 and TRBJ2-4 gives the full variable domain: DVKVTQSSRYLVKRTGEKVFLECVQDMDHENMFWYRQDPGLGLRLIYFSYDVKMKEKGDIPEGYSVSREKKERFSLILESASTNQTSMYLCASSSPGSGWVKNIQYFGAGTRLSVL.

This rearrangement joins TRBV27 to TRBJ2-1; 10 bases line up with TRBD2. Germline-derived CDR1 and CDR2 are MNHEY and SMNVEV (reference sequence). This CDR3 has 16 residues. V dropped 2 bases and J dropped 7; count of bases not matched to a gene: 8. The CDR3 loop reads CASSLQQREGPNEQFF. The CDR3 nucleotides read TGTGCCAGCAGTTTACAACAGCGGGAGGGCCCGAATGAGCAGTTCTTC.

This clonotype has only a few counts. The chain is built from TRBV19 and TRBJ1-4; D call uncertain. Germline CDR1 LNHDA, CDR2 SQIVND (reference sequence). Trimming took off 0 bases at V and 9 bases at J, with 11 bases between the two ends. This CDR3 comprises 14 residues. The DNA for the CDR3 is TGTGCCAGTAGTATAGACCACTCAGTGAAAAAACTGTTTTTT. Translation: CASSIDHSVKKLFF.

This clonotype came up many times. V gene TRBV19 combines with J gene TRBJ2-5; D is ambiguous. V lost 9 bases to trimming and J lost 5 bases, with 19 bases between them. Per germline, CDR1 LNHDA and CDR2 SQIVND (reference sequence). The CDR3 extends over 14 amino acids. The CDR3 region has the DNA TGTGCCAGCACCGAGACGAGCCTCGCGGAGACCCAGTACTTC. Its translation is CASTETSLAETQYF.

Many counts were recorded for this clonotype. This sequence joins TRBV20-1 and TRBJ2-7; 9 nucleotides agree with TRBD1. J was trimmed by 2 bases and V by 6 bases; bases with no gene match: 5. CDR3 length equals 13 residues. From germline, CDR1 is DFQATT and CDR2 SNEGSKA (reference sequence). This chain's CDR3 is CSAAGTGTYEQYF. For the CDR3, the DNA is TGCAGTGCGGCCGGGACAGGGACCTACGAGCAGTACTTC.

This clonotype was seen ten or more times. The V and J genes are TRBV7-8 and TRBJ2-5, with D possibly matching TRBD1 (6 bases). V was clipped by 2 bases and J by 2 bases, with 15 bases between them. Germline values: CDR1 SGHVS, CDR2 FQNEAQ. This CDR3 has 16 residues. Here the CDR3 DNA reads TGTGCCAGCAGCTTACGAATTCGGACAGCTCAAGAGACCCAGTACTTC. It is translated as CASSLRIRTAQETQYF.

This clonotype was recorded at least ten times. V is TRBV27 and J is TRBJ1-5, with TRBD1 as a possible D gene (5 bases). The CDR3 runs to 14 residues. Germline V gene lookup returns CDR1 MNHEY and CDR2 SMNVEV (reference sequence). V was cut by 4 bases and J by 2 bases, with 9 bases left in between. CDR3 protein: CASSSGNGNQPQHF. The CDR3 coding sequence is TGTGCCAGCAGTTCAGGGAACGGCAATCAGCCCCAGCATTTT.

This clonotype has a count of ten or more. The CDR3 spells CASRDTGTENLAGAYEQYF. As DNA, the CDR3 is TGTGCCAGCAGAGATACCGGGACAGAAAATCTAGCGGGAGCCTACGAGCAGTACTTC. V and J are TRBV28 and TRBJ2-7; 10 nucleotides line up with TRBD2. There are 19 residues in the CDR3. Germline V gene data show CDR1 as MDHEN and CDR2 as SYDVKM. Trimming took 6 bases from V and 2 from J; bases not matched to a gene: 19. The whole variable domain, filled in from reference TRBV28 and TRBJ2-7, reads DVKVTQSSRYLVKRTGEKVFLECVQDMDHENMFWYRQDPGLGLRLIYFSYDVKMKEKGDIPEGYSVSREKKERFSLILESASTNQTSMYLCASRDTGTENLAGAYEQYFGPGTRLTVT.

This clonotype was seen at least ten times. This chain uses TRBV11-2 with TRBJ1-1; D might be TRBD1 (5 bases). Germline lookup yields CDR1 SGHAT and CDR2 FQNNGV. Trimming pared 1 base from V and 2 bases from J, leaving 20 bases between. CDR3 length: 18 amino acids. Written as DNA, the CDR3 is TGTGCCAGCAGCTTAGCTCTCCAGGGTTGGGTAGAAAACACTGAAGCTTTCTTT. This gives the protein CASSLALQGWVENTEAFF.